Presented here are 29 T cell receptor beta chains from one specimen sequenced in a study of blood T cell repertoires in COVID-19. TCRdb's table, derived via immunoSEQ multiplex PCR, lists solely in-frame clones and lacks some. The sample includes more than 55,000 clones, around 73% of them seen just once. The sample comprised peripheral blood. Receptors originate from an older man with active or convalescent COVID-19.

The CDR3 nucleotides are TGTGCCAGCAGCTTAAAAGGGGGCCAGTTTGAGCAGTTCTTC. Its translation: CASSLKGGQFEQFF. J is TRBJ2-1 and V is TRBV7-3, with TRBD1 identical over 7 bases. The CDR3 is 14 amino acids. V was clipped by 1 base and J by 9 bases; unmatched bases: 6. CDR1 is SGHTA, CDR2 FQGTGA, per germline.

This rearrangement joins TRBV10-1 to TRBJ2-3; 15 nucleotides agree with TRBD2. The J segment lost 0 bases and the V segment lost 9 bases, leaving 19 bases of the junction unmatched. CDR3 size: 21 residues. Per germline, CDR1 WNHNN and CDR2 SYGVQD (reference sequence). The CDR3 sequence is CARKVGLAGGLNRSSTDTQYF. The CDR3 DNA sequence: TGCGCCAGGAAAGTGGGACTAGCGGGGGGCTTAAACCGATCTAGCACAGATACGCAGTATTTT.

This clone was seen a handful of times. The rearrangement joins TRBV10-3 to TRBJ2-2; 7 nucleotides agree with TRBD1. Germline V gene lookup returns CDR1 ENHRY and CDR2 SYGVKD. The CDR3 has 13 amino acids. V dropped 6 bases and J dropped 4; count of bases not matched to a gene: 2. The CDR3 DNA follows: TGTGCCATCAGCCGGGACAGCACCGGGGAGCTGTTTTTT. It encodes CAISRDSTGELFF.

The rearrangement uses TRBV4-3 and TRBJ1-2, with 8 bases identical to TRBD1. The CDR3 totals 17 residues. V shed 3 bases, J shed 5 bases, and the junction held 14 bases outside the gene matches. Germline CDR1 LGHNA, CDR2 YSLEER. DNA of the CDR3: TGCGCCAGCAGCCAGGATGGGGCGGGACAGGCCGGATATGGCTACACCTTC. Its translation: CASSQDGAGQAGYGYTF.

CDR3 protein: CASSSAENYEQYF. The CDR3 DNA is TGTGCCAGCAGCTCGGCGGAAAACTACGAGCAGTACTTC. The rearrangement joins TRBV11-3 to TRBJ2-7, with D uncertain. The CDR3 is 13 amino acids. The germline V gene encodes CDR1 SGHNT and CDR2 YENEEA. The germline V and J ends were trimmed by 4 bases and 3 bases, with 10 bases remaining between them.

This clone was seen a few times. V usage is TRBV19 and J usage is TRBJ1-6, with a weak D call TRBD1 (6 bases). Deletions cut 6 bases from V and 8 bases from J, with 26 bases between. CDR1 LNHDA and CDR2 SQIVND come from the germline V gene (reference sequence). The CDR3 has 18 residues. The CDR3 loop is CASRKKTGSSYMDSPLHF. CDR3 DNA: TGTGCCAGTAGAAAGAAGACAGGATCTTCCTATATGGATTCACCCCTCCACTTT.

V is TRBV3-1 (or the pseudogene TRBV3-2) and J is TRBJ2-5; 10 bases are a match to TRBD2. V was pared by 1 base and J by 0 bases, with 5 bases of the junction left unmatched. The CDR3 extends over 17 amino acids. From germline, CDR1 is LGHDT and CDR2 YNNKEL (reference sequence). CDR3 DNA: TGTGCCAGCAGCCAAGGGGCTAGCGGGGGCTACCAAGAGACCCAGTACTTC. This encodes CASSQGASGGYQETQYF.

For the CDR3, the DNA is TGTGCCAGCACCCGGACAGGGGGTATGGCTAATGAAAAACTGTTTTTT. This encodes CASTRTGGMANEKLFF. V gene TRBV2 combines with J gene TRBJ1-4; 10 positions match TRBD1. CDR3 length equals 16 residues. V shed 7 bases and J 3 bases; nucleotides not matched to a gene: 8. Germline-derived CDR1 and CDR2 are SNHLY and FYNNEI.

The rearrangement joins TRBV5-1 to TRBJ1-4; no reliable D call. The V gene's germline CDR1 is SGHRS and CDR2 YFSETQ. Trimming removed 4 bases from V and 8 bases from J, with 15 bases in between. The CDR3 length is 14 residues. CDR3: CASSRGGVREKLFF. CDR3 sequence (DNA): TGCGCCAGCAGCCGCGGAGGAGTAAGGGAAAAACTGTTTTTT.

This chain links TRBV10-3 with TRBJ1-4; D may be TRBD1 (5 bases). With 4 bases removed from V and 6 bases from J, the gap between germline ends came to 12 bases. Germline CDR1 and CDR2: ENHRY and SYGVKD. The CDR3 has 14 residues. The chain's CDR3 is CAISGRGGDEKLFF. CDR3 bases: TGTGCCATCAGTGGAAGGGGAGGGGATGAAAAACTGTTTTTT.

The chain couples TRBV5-5 to TRBJ2-1, with TRBD2 identical over 15 bases. Germline V gene sequence: CDR1 SGHKS, CDR2 YYEKEE (reference sequence). This CDR3 has 16 amino acids. J lost 7 bases, V lost 4 bases, and 6 bases had no gene match. The CDR3 loop reads CASSGLAGGPGNEQFF. For the CDR3, the DNA is TGTGCCAGCAGCGGACTAGCGGGGGGGCCGGGAAATGAGCAGTTCTTC.

The sample holds a few counts of this clone. This rearrangement joins TRBV14 to TRBJ2-3; D is unresolved. CDR1 and CDR2 (germline): SGHDN, FVKESK. The CDR3 runs 12 residues. Trimming cost V 3 bases and J 2 bases, with 3 bases left between them. CDR3 loop: CASSHNTDTQYF. DNA for the CDR3: TGTGCCAGCAGCCACAACACAGATACGCAGTATTTT.

This clone was counted only a few times. The V gene is TRBV14, the J gene TRBJ2-3, with TRBD2 matching 8 bases. Germline V gene data show CDR1 as SGHDN and CDR2 as FVKESK. This CDR3 spans 16 amino acids. The ends lost 4 bases at V and 2 bases at J; junction bases unmatched: 8. The CDR3 loop is CASSLSGGAFTDTQYF. DNA of the CDR3: TGTGCCAGCAGCCTCAGCGGGGGCGCTTTCACAGATACGCAGTATTTT.

The table lists this clone with a few counts. The chain couples TRBV28 to TRBJ2-1; TRBD2 agrees at 10 bases. V lost 4 bases to trimming and J lost 4 bases; unmatched junction nucleotides: 4. The CDR3 is made up of 15 amino acids. Germline CDR1 MDHEN, CDR2 SYDVKM. In DNA, the CDR3 is TGTGCCAGCAGTTCGCCTAGCGGGAGTTACAATGAGCAGTTCTTC. This translates into CASSSPSGSYNEQFF.

V usage is TRBV3-1 (or the pseudogene TRBV3-2) and J usage is TRBJ2-5; D possibly corresponds to TRBD2 (6 bases). CDR1 and CDR2 from the germline V gene are LGHDT and YNNKEL (reference sequence). V was pared by 0 bases and J by 2 bases, with 10 bases between. The CDR3 totals 15 residues. In DNA form, the CDR3 reads TGTGCCAGCAGCCAAGATATTGGGGGGCAAGAGACCCAGTACTTC. This gives the protein CASSQDIGGQETQYF.

The chain employs TRBV14 and TRBJ1-1; 11 nucleotides agree with TRBD1. Germline V gene data show CDR1 as SGHDN and CDR2 as FVKESK. Trimming removed 3 bases from V and 5 bases from J; junction bases left unmatched: 8. There are 16 residues in the CDR3. The CDR3 protein is CASSQYRTGGGTEAFF. The CDR3 bases are TGTGCCAGCAGCCAGTACCGGACAGGGGGCGGGACTGAAGCTTTCTTT. The complete variable domain, with remaining parts taken from reference TRBV14 and TRBJ1-1, reads EAGVTQFPSHSVIEKGQTVTLRCDPISGHDNLYWYRRVMGKEIKFLLHFVKESKQDESGMPNNRFLAERTGGTYSTLKVQPAELEDSGVYFCASSQYRTGGGTEAFFGQGTRLTVV.

J is TRBJ1-3 and V is TRBV3-1 (or the pseudogene TRBV3-2), with TRBD1 matching over 10 bases. The ends lost 2 bases at V and 4 bases at J; junction bases unmatched: 5. CDR1 and CDR2 from the germline V gene are LGHDT and YNNKEL (reference sequence). The CDR3 is 16 residues long. CDR3 loop: CASSQRGTGDGNTIYF. The CDR3 nucleotides are TGTGCCAGCAGCCAAAGAGGGACAGGGGACGGAAACACCATATATTTT.

The V and J genes are TRBV5-6 and TRBJ2-5; D call uncertain. CDR1 SGHDT and CDR2 YYEEEE come from the germline V gene. Trimming cost V 4 bases and J 4 bases, with 11 bases left between them. The CDR3 is made up of 13 amino acids. CDR3 bases: TGTGCCAGCAGCGCCCGGAGTGGAGAGACCCAGTACTTC. Its protein is CASSARSGETQYF. Looking up the rest from reference TRBV5-6 and TRBJ2-5 gives the full variable domain: DAGVTQSPTHLIKTRGQQVTLRCSPKSGHDTVSWYQQALGQGPQFIFQYYEEEERQRGNFPDRFSGHQFPNYSSELNVNALLLGDSALYLCASSARSGETQYFGPGTRLLVL.

About this clone: This specimen includes other DNA sequences encoding the same CDR3. In DNA, the CDR3 is TGTGCCAGCACTGGCAGGTCCTACGAGCAGTACTTC. Protein product: CASTGRSYEQYF. The chain has TRBV2 and TRBJ2-7; D uncertain. Trimming left V 7 bases short and J 1 base short, with 8 bases between. The CDR3 extends over 12 amino acids. Germline-derived CDR1 and CDR2 are SNHLY and FYNNEI.

This clone was picked up many times. This chain connects TRBV7-9 to TRBJ1-2; 9 bases are a match to TRBD1. The CDR3 length is 17 residues. V gave up 3 bases and J gave up 3 bases; unmatched junction bases: 11. Germline values: CDR1 SEHNR, CDR2 FQNEAQ (reference sequence). The CDR3: CASSLTPGTGRDYGYTF. The CDR3, as DNA: TGTGCCAGCAGCTTGACCCCTGGGACAGGGAGAGACTATGGCTACACCTTC.

The chain combines TRBV28 with TRBJ1-4; possible D gene TRBD1, 6 bases. The CDR3 has 16 amino acids. V was pared by 5 bases and J by 7 bases, with 20 bases between. Looked up from germline, CDR1 is MDHEN and CDR2 is SYDVKM. The CDR3 DNA sequence: TGTGCCAGCAGTAGTTTCGGTATGGGGGCTCGTGAAAAACTGTTTTTT. Residues: CASSSFGMGAREKLFF.

This clone was recorded once. This CDR3 reads CASSLNQGALTEAFF. The CDR3, as DNA: TGTGCCAGCAGCTTAAATCAGGGGGCGCTTACTGAAGCTTTCTTT. The chain recombines TRBV7-2 with TRBJ1-1; 8 bases agree with TRBD1. The CDR3 covers 15 residues. The V and J ends lost 2 bases and 5 bases, in that order; junction bases with no gene match: 7. Germline values: CDR1 SGHTA, CDR2 FQGNSA.

The J gene is TRBJ1-5, the V gene TRBV19; D call uncertain. The CDR3 is 14 amino acids. Germline lookup yields CDR1 LNHDA and CDR2 SQIVND (reference sequence). Trimming took off 7 bases at V and 3 bases at J, with 13 bases between the two ends. The CDR3 bases are TGTGCCAGTAACGGCGGAACCTTCAATCAGCCCCAGCATTTT. Translated, it gives CASNGGTFNQPQHF.

The chain links TRBV3-1 (or the pseudogene TRBV3-2) to TRBJ2-7, with 8 bases fitting TRBD1. CDR3 length equals 15 residues. From germline, CDR1 is LGHDT and CDR2 YNNKEL (reference sequence). The trim removed 1 base at V and 3 bases at J, leaving 5 bases unmatched. CDR3 DNA sequence: TGTGCCAGCAGCCAAGGGGACAGGTATCTCTACGAGCAGTACTTC. It codes for CASSQGDRYLYEQYF.

The chain employs TRBV5-1 and TRBJ1-6; the D gene is possibly TRBD1 (6 bases). V gave up 3 bases and J gave up 2 bases, with 12 bases separating them. This CDR3 region has 16 residues. Germline CDR1 reads SGHRS; CDR2 reads YFSETQ. CDR3 DNA: TGCGCCAGCAGCTCCCAAGCAGGGGCCTATAATTCACCCCTCCACTTT. It encodes CASSSQAGAYNSPLHF.

The chain combines TRBV7-6 with TRBJ2-1, with 8 bases aligning to TRBD2. The CDR3 covers 16 residues. Germline V gives CDR1 SGHVS, CDR2 FNYEAQ. The V and J ends lost 3 bases and 5 bases, in that order; junction bases with no gene match: 9. The CDR3 here is CASSLETGTSNNEQFF. The CDR3 nucleotides are TGTGCCAGCAGCTTGGAAACCGGGACTAGTAACAATGAGCAGTTCTTC.

This clone was picked up a small number of times. The CDR3 is CAISEQGGTEAFF. Written as DNA, the CDR3 is TGTGCCATCAGTGAGCAAGGAGGCACTGAAGCTTTCTTT. The V and J genes are TRBV10-3 and TRBJ1-1, with unresolved D. The V gene lost 2 bases and the J gene lost 4 bases, with 8 bases spanning the gap. This CDR3 has 13 residues. CDR1 and CDR2 from the germline V gene are ENHRY and SYGVKD.

The V gene is TRBV18, the J gene TRBJ2-7; 8 nucleotides agree with TRBD1. The V gene's germline CDR1 is KGHSH and CDR2 LQKENI. V trimming: 3 bases; J trimming: 4 bases; junction bases outside the gene matches: 8. CDR3 length equals 15 residues. CDR3 coding DNA: TGTGCCAGCTCACCCATGACGACAGGGGTTTACGAGCAGTACTTC. Translating gives CASSPMTTGVYEQYF.

This chain joins TRBV28 and TRBJ1-5; D is undetermined. Trimming shortened V by 7 bases and J by 7 bases, and 8 bases separated the two germline ends. Germline CDR1 MDHEN, CDR2 SYDVKM. The CDR3 loop spans 11 amino acids. This CDR3 is CASMAAQPQHF. The CDR3 DNA is TGTGCCAGCATGGCGGCCCAGCCCCAGCATTTT.